This T cell receptor (beta chain) was captured in a study of blood T cell repertoires in COVID-19. For the study at large: Donors in the United States, Italy and Spain gave samples during acute or convalescent COVID-19.

Under the authors' procedure: Amplifying reference gene primers gave estimates of nucleated cell counts. Profiled with immunoSEQ multiplex PCR; TCRdb holds only in-frame clones, not every one. D and trimming come from the DNA, and the V and J calls and clone size come from that table. The sample gives nearly 200,000 clones, just under 85% of which show up once; approximately 6.9% is in the top ten. This CDR3 is built from 14 residues. Germline V lookup: CDR1 MNHNS, CDR2 SASEGT. Trimming cost V 3 bases and J 6 bases, with 15 bases left between them. The TCR was taken from a human donor with acute or convalescent COVID-19. The donor label of this sample is uncertain. The material sequenced was peripheral blood. The J gene is TRBJ2-7, the V gene TRBV6-1; tentative D call: TRBD1 (6 bases). In DNA form, the CDR3 reads TGTGCCAGCAGTGAGACCCCTGGGGGCTCCGAGCAGTACTTC. This encodes CASSETPGGSEQYF.